This T cell receptor (beta chain) was retrieved from a study of CD4 T cells in relation to SARS-CoV-2 and coronaviruses. Background on the study: PBMCs were cultured with antigen for roughly nine days before TCR beta sequencing.

V was shortened by 4 bases and J by 1 base, with 13 bases between the two germline ends. CDR1 is LGHNA, CDR2 YSLEER, per germline. The CDR3 loop spans 15 amino acids. CD4+ T cells from unexposed donors were obtained before the COVID-19 pandemic (2011-2018). CD4+ T cells were isolated from the cells after 10 days of culture. As cell numbers allowed, unexposed-donor CD4+ T cells faced SARS-CoV-2 S/N and four cold-coronavirus spikes. The protocol was immunoSEQ multiplex PCR, while the TCRdb copy is restricted to in-frame clones and leaves out a portion. This table has about 22,000 clones, over 65% appearing once. As for this clone: Its specificity is not known.

This TCR was sampled from a human donor in good health. The sample comprised CD4+ T cells from PBMCs, cultured in vitro. The chain joins TRBV4-3 to TRBJ1-1; D is undetermined. CDR3 in DNA: TGCGCCAGCAGCCGAGGCTTTCCGAGGAACACTGAAGCTTTCTTT. Amino acid sequence: CASSRGFPRNTEAFF.